Listed below are T cell receptor beta chains from one sample, sequenced in a study of CD4+ T cells in melanoma. The method was immunoSEQ multiplex PCR; TCRdb's version includes in-frame clones alone and lacks a portion of them. The table has more than 110,000 clones, 80% to 95% seen once. Receptors originate from a human donor with melanoma. CDR3s include the opening cysteine and the closing phenylalanine or tryptophan. Some rows have no size entry. The others give once, few or many, or a class for an expanded clone.

J | size | V | CDR3
TRBJ1-1 | - | TRBV6-4 | CPAGKAFF
TRBJ2-7 | once | TRBV30 | CAWSLGTGAYEQYF
TRBJ2-7 | - | TRBV6-5 | CASSSGQENSYEQYF
TRBJ1-5 | - | TRBV6-1 | CASTGWEFRPQHF
TRBJ2-7 | - | TRBV6-5 | CASSAPGQGVYEQYF
TRBJ2-5 | few | TRBV6-1 | CASRTSIAGVETQYF
TRBJ2-5 | - | TRBV2 | CASSDISLAGGGETQYF
TRBJ1-1 | - | TRBV10-1 | CASSVALGTEAFF
TRBJ1-1 | - | TRBV4-1 | CASSAWGDTEAFF
TRBJ1-5 | - | TRBV30 | CAWSEQGATTQHF
TRBJ2-3 | - | TRBV18 | CASSPQGSDTQYF
TRBJ2-7 | - | TRBV6-1 | CASSHSRNYEQYF
TRBJ2-1 | - | TRBV5-4 | CASSAGGSEDEQFF
TRBJ2-3 | once | TRBV19 | CASSPPLGGGGWADTQYF
TRBJ2-1 | - | TRBV6-5 | CASSYSYRRNNEQFF
TRBJ2-7 | - | TRBV9 | CASSVELRSGAPYEQYF
TRBJ2-6 | - | TRBV7-8 | CASSLRQGSAGANVLTF
TRBJ2-7 | - | TRBV6-1 | CASSEDFLGGRGYEQYF
TRBJ2-5 | once | TRBV15 | CATSRDQVGQETQYF
TRBJ2-2 | - | TRBV7-6 | CASSRTGSNTGELFF
TRBJ1-1 | - | TRBV6-6 | CASSQLGGAFF
TRBJ1-4 | - | TRBV5-1 | CASSSGRSNEKLFF
TRBJ2-7 | - | TRBV2 | CASFAYGSYEQYF
TRBJ1-2 | - | TRBV5-4 | CASSLAGTLLDTF
TRBJ1-4 | once | TRBV11-2 | CASSLSARGREKLFF
TRBJ1-3 | - | TRBV15 | CATSPQISGNTIYF
TRBJ2-5 | once | TRBV11-2 | CASSLGGLAGVETQYF
TRBJ1-1 | few | TRBV5-1 | CASSSRAGIMTEAFF
TRBJ1-5 | - | TRBV6-1 | CASSLSQRGRQPQHF
TRBJ2-3 | - | TRBV2 | CASSEGHWTEARDTQYF
TRBJ2-7 | - | TRBV19 | CASSVTGTFEQYF
TRBJ1-2 | - | TRBV7-6 | CASSLAQIYGYTF
TRBJ1-6 | - | TRBV14 | CASRLVTPNSPLHF
TRBJ1-5 | - | TRBV28 | CASSLPRGPQHF
TRBJ1-4 | - | TRBV6-1 | CASSEVGQRSWDEKLFF
TRBJ1-2 | - | TRBV19 | CASRPQGTYGYTF
TRBJ2-3 | - | TRBV11-2 | CASSLVRGANTDTQYF
TRBJ2-5 | - | TRBV2 | CASGGHETQYF
TRBJ2-4 | - | TRBV13 | CASSRDTENIQYF
TRBJ2-2 | few | TRBV27 | CASSIGTALNTGELFF
TRBJ2-1 | - | TRBV11-2 | CASSPSLADSSYNEQFF
TRBJ2-7 | - | TRBV7-6 | CASSPGTGHEQYF
TRBJ1-2 | - | TRBV19 | CASSARQKGGYTF
TRBJ2-1 | - | TRBV6-5 | CASRGTGWEQFF
TRBJ1-2 | - | TRBV29-1 | CSVDVQGLSYTF
TRBJ1-4 | once | TRBV4-1 | CASSPQGGASLNEKLFF
TRBJ2-1 | - | TRBV15 | CATSHNVRGSYNEQFF
TRBJ1-6 | - | TRBV5-4 | CASSFGSSYNSPLHF
TRBJ2-1 | - | TRBV11-2 | CASSSEQGPPINEQFF
TRBJ2-1 | - | TRBV11-1 | CASSLAYANEQFF
TRBJ2-5 | - | TRBV7-8 | CASSPGTSGGTETQYF
TRBJ2-7 | - | TRBV4-1 | CASSRGGLQTYEQYF
TRBJ1-3 | - | TRBV5-1 | CASSPSSSGNTIYF